The clone carrying this TCR beta chain was seen a few times. The antigen is unknown. Sequencing was performed with immunoSEQ multiplex PCR; in TCRdb, only in-frame clones are kept and a portion is missing. The sample has around 50,000 clones; around three quarters are singletons. Mismatch repair deficiency was confirmed in all patients, by PCR or immunohistochemistry. The TCR-sequenced patients were three responders to pembrolizumab. This sample stems from a study of PD-1 blockade in mismatch repair-deficient tumors. Study-level results: Tumor-resident clones, often absent from pretreatment blood, expanded after pembrolizumab and then contracted.

The CDR3 has 16 residues. Losses at the gene ends were 3 bases for V and 2 bases for J; bases not matched to a gene: 5. Germline assignment: CDR1 LNHDA and CDR2 SQIVND (reference sequence). This specimen was PBMCs, taken before pembrolizumab treatment. This receptor was obtained from an adult with mismatch repair-deficient cancer. The V call is TRBV19, the J call TRBJ2-3; 10 bases are a match to TRBD2. The CDR3 sequence is CASSIGLAEYTDTQYF. The CDR3 nucleotides are TGTGCCAGTAGTATTGGACTAGCGGAATACACAGATACGCAGTATTTT.